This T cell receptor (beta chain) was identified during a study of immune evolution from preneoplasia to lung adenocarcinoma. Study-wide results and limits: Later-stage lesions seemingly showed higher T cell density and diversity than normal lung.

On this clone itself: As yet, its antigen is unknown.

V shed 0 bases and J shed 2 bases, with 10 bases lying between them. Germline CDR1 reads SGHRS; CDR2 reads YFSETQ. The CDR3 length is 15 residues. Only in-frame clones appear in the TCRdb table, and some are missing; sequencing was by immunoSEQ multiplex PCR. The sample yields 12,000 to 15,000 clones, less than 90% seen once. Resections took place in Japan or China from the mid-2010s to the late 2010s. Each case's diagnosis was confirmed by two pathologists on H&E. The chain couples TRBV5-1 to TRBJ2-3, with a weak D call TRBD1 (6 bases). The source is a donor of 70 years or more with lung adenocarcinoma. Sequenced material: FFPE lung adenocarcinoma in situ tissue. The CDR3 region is CASSLEGHTTDTQYF. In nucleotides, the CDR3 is TGCGCCAGCAGCTTGGAGGGACACACCACAGATACGCAGTATTTT.